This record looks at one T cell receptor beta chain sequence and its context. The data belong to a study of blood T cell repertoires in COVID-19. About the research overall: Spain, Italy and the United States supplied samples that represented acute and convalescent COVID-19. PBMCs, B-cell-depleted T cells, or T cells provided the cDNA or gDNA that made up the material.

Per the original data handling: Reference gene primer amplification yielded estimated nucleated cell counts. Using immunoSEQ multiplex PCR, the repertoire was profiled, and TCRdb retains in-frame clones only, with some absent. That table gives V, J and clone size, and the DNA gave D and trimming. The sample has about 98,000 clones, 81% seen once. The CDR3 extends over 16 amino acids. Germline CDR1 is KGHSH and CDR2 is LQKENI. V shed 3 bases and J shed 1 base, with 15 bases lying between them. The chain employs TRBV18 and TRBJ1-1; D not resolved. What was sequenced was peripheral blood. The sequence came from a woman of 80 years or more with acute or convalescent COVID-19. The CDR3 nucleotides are TGTGCCAGCTCACCTCCGGCACTACGAAAGAACACTGAAGCTTTCTTT. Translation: CASSPPALRKNTEAFF.